The 9 T cell receptor beta chains below come from one sample, sequenced in a study of T-cell memory formation after mild COVID-19. TCRdb analysed the 5' RACE reads with MiXCR anew, one entry per CDR3 protein. There are 140,000 to 150,000 distinct CDR3 sequences in the sample; 19% occur only once, and approximately 2.4% lies in the top ten. Sequenced sample: PBMCs or a T cell subset sorted from them (not recorded which). The receptor source for this set is an adult woman who had mild COVID-19 (a few samples of this study predate the infection). Cell type and time point are not known.

V gene TRBV4-1 combines with J gene TRBJ2-7, with 7 bases matching TRBD1. TRBJ2-1 explains the end of the DNA better; the J call may be wrong. Germline lookup yields CDR1 MGHRA and CDR2 YSYEKL. The CDR3 loop spans 15 amino acids. The CDR3 DNA is TGCGCCAGCAGCCAAACAGGGGTCTCATACAATGAGCAGTTCTTC. Translated: CASSQTGVSYNEQFF.

The chain links TRBV5-1 to TRBJ2-2; no clear D gene. Germline-derived CDR1 and CDR2 are SGHRS and YFSETQ. V lost 0 bases and J 7 bases, leaving 10 bases between the germline ends. This CDR3 region has 14 residues. The CDR3 loop reads CASSLAAQVGELFF. The CDR3 DNA sequence: TGCGCCAGCAGCTTGGCAGCCCAGGTCGGGGAGCTGTTTTTT.

The chain carries TRBV15 and TRBJ2-1; no clear D. CDR3 length: 15 residues. CDR1 and CDR2 from the germline V gene are LNHNV and YYDKDF (reference sequence). Trimming stripped 0 bases from V and 6 bases from J, with 12 bases between. The CDR3 loop is CATSRDLKVLNEQFF. The CDR3 nucleotides read TGTGCCACCAGCAGAGATTTGAAAGTTCTCAATGAGCAGTTCTTC. Variable domain in full (rest from reference TRBV15 and TRBJ2-1): DAMVIQNPRYQVTQFGKPVTLSCSQTLNHNVMYWYQQKSSQAPKLLFHYYDKDFNNEADTPDNFQSRRPNTSFCFLDIRSPGLGDTAMYLCATSRDLKVLNEQFFGPGTRLTVL.

This chain uses TRBV12-3 or TRBV12-4 with TRBJ1-1, with 7 bases fitting TRBD1. J lost 6 bases, V lost 2 bases, and 9 bases had no gene match. CDR3 length: 15 residues. CDR3 nucleotides: TGTGCCAGCAGTTTACGGGAGGGGGCTGTATCTGAAGCTTTCTTT. Amino acid sequence: CASSLREGAVSEAFF.

This chain uses TRBV7-2 with TRBJ2-7, with 12 bases lining up with TRBD2. The germline gives CDR1 SGHTA, CDR2 FQGNSA. The CDR3 length is 17 residues. The V and J ends lost 1 base and 2 bases, in that order; junction bases with no gene match: 6. Written as DNA, the CDR3 is TGTGCCAGCAGCTTAGTCCTAGCGGGAGGGCGACCCTACGAGCAGTACTTC. Protein: CASSLVLAGGRPYEQYF. Drawing the rest from reference TRBV7-2 and TRBJ2-7, the complete variable domain is GAGVSQSPSNKVTEKGKDVELRCDPISGHTALYWYRQSLGQGLEFLIYFQGNSAPDKSGLPSDRFSAERTGGSVSTLTIQRTQQEDSAVYLCASSLVLAGGRPYEQYFGPGTRLTVT.

This chain uses TRBV5-1 with TRBJ1-4; D is perhaps TRBD1 (6 bases). The CDR3 is 13 residues long. Germline V gene sequence: CDR1 SGHRS, CDR2 YFSETQ. Between the trimmed V and J ends, which lost 5 bases and 5 bases, there was a span of 10 bases. CDR3 sequence (DNA): TGCGCCAGCAGAGACAGGACAAATGAAAAACTGTTTTTT. Amino acids: CASRDRTNEKLFF.

This clonotype occurred a few times. The chain is built from TRBV12-3 or TRBV12-4 and TRBJ2-3, with D possibly matching TRBD1 (5 bases). V was clipped by 1 base and J by 6 bases, with 11 bases between them. This CDR3 has 14 amino acids. The CDR3 reads CASSLDQGWDTQYF. The CDR3 region has the DNA TGTGCCAGCAGTTTAGACCAGGGCTGGGATACGCAGTATTTT.

The V and J genes are TRBV9 and TRBJ1-1; maybe TRBD1 (5 bases). Germline CDR1 reads SGDLS; CDR2 reads YYNGEE. The germline V and J ends were trimmed by 0 bases and 8 bases, with 14 bases remaining between them. The CDR3 sequence is 14 residues long. CDR3 nucleotide sequence: TGTGCCAGCAGCGTAGGGGGGGACCTAGGCGAAGCTTTCTTT. Encoded protein: CASSVGGDLGEAFF. Using reference TRBV9 and TRBJ1-1 for the parts outside the CDR3, the full variable domain is DSGVTQTPKHLITATGQRVTLRCSPRSGDLSVYWYQQSLDQGLQFLIQYYNGEERAKGNILERFSAQQFPDLHSELNLSSLELGDSALYFCASSVGGDLGEAFFGQGTRLTVV.

This clonotype was recorded a few times. The chain couples TRBV6-5 to TRBJ1-2; TRBD1 might be the D (6 bases). Trimming took 0 bases from V and 4 from J, leaving 15 bases between them. This CDR3 spans 16 amino acids. Per germline, CDR1 MNHEY and CDR2 SVGAGI. Here the CDR3 reads CASSYSTPGAGYGYTF. The DNA for the CDR3 is TGTGCCAGCAGTTACTCGACCCCAGGGGCAGGCTATGGCTACACCTTC.